This TCR beta chain was sequenced in a study of blood T cell repertoires in COVID-19. Study background: COVID-19 samples collected from the United States, Italy and Spain covered acute and convalescent phases. T cells, B-cell-depleted T cells, or PBMCs provided the cDNA or gDNA that served as material.

This CDR3 is 13 amino acids long. From germline, CDR1 is LNHDA and CDR2 SQIVND (reference sequence). V lost 6 bases and J lost 2, with 11 bases in between. Authors' data handling: For nucleated cells, counts were estimated from reference gene primer amplification. Here immunoSEQ multiplex PCR was the method, and the copy in TCRdb shows in-frame clones only, minus some. The V and J calls and clone size were taken over from that table, and D and trimming were inferred from the DNA. Among under 300,000 clones listed, around 79% were seen once. The chain recombines TRBV19 with TRBJ2-7, with D perhaps matching TRBD2 (5 bases). The clonotype originates from a woman at least 80 years old with acute or convalescent COVID-19. Sequenced input: peripheral blood. The CDR3 sequence: CASSSLETYEQYF. The CDR3 DNA reads as TGTGCCAGTAGCTCACTAGAGACCTACGAGCAGTACTTC.